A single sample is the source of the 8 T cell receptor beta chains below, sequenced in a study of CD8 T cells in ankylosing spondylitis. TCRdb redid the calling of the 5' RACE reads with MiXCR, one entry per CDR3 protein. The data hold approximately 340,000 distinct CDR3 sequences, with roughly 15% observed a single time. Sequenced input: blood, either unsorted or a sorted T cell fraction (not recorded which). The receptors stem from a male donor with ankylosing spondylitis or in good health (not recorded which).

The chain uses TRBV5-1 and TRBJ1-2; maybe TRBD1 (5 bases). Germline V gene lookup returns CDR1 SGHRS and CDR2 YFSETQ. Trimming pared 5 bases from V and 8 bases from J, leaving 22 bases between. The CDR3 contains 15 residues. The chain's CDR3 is CASRMNQGAREGYTF. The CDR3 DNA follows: TGCGCCAGCAGGATGAACCAGGGCGCGCGGGAGGGCTACACCTTC. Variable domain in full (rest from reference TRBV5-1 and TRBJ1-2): KAGVTQTPRYLIKTRGQQVTLSCSPISGHRSVSWYQQTPGQGLQFLFEYFSETQRNKGNFPGRFSGRQFSNSRSEMNVSTLELGDSALYLCASRMNQGAREGYTFGSGTRLTVV.

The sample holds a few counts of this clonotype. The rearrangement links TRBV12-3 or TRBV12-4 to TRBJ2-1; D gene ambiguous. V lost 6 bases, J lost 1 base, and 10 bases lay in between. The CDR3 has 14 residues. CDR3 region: CASRPGSSYNEQFF. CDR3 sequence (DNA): TGTGCCAGCAGGCCTGGTAGTTCCTACAATGAGCAGTTCTTC.

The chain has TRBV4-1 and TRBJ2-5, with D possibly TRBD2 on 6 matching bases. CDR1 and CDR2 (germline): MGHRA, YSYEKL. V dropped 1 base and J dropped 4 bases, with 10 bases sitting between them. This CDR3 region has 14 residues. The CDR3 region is CASSQAGARETQYF. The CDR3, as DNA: TGCGCCAGCAGCCAAGCGGGAGCGCGAGAGACCCAGTACTTC.

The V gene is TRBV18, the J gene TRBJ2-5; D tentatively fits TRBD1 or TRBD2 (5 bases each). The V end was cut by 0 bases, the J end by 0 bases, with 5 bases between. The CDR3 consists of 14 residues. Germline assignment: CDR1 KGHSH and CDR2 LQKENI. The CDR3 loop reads CASSPPGHQETQYF. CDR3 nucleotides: TGTGCCAGCTCACCACCGGGACACCAAGAGACCCAGTACTTC.

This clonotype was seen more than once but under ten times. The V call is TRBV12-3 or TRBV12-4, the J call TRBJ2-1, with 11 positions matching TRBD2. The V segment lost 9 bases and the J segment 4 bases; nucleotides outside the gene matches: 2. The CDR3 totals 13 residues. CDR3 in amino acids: CASTSGGYNEQFF. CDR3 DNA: TGTGCCAGTACTAGCGGGGGTTACAATGAGCAGTTCTTC.

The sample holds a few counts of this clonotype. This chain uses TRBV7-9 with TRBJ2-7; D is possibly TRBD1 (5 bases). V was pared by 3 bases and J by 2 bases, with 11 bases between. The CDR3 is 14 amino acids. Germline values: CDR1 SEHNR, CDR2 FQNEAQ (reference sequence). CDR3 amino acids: CASSFGTGAYEQYF. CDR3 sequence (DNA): TGTGCCAGCAGCTTTGGAACAGGCGCCTACGAGCAGTACTTC.

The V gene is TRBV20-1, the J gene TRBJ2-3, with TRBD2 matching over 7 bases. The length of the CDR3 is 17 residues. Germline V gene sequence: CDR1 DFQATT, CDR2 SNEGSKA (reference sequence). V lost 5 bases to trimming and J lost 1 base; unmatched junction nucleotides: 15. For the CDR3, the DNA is TGCAGTGCTCGCCCGGGATGGGCGGGAGAGGGCACAGATACGCAGTATTTT. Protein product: CSARPGWAGEGTDTQYF.

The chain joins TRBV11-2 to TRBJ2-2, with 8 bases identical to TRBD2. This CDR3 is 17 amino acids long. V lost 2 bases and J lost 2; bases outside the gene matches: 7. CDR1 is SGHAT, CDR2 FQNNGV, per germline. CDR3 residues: CASSLTWRGANTGELFF. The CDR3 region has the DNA TGTGCCAGCAGCTTAACTTGGCGGGGGGCCAACACCGGGGAGCTGTTTTTT.